This T cell receptor beta chain was observed in a study of regulatory T cells in long-lasting Graves disease. Time point described: newly diagnosed GD, antithyroid drugs for less than 3 months. Isolated PBMC RNA provided the starting material for the TCR library. Many counts were recorded for this clonotype. Relying on iRepertoire HTBI primers and Arm-PCR of CDR3 regions, the team built TCR beta libraries. One entry per CDR3 protein results from TCRdb running MiXCR on the multiplex PCR reads. The sample yields a few hundred thousand distinct CDR3 sequences, about 18% seen once. Trimming cost V 4 bases and J 6 bases; bases outside gene matches: 3. The CDR3 has 13 amino acids. Germline lookup yields CDR1 SQVTM and CDR2 ANQGSEA. These data also featured in a second study, about T cells in Graves' hyperthyroidism and ophthalmopathy. That report adds: Thyroid ultrasound and orbital computed tomography, with clinical symptoms and serum thyroxine and TRAb, informed diagnoses.

The sequencing used peripheral blood mononuclear cells (PBMCs), collected at new diagnosis, from a patient treated with antithyroid drugs. The source is a woman in her twenties or thirties with Graves disease. The chain recombines TRBV29-1 with TRBJ2-1, with TRBD2 matching over 10 bases. In DNA form, the CDR3 reads TGCAGCGTTGGAAGCGGGGGGGCCAATGAGCAGTTCTTC. This encodes CSVGSGGANEQFF.